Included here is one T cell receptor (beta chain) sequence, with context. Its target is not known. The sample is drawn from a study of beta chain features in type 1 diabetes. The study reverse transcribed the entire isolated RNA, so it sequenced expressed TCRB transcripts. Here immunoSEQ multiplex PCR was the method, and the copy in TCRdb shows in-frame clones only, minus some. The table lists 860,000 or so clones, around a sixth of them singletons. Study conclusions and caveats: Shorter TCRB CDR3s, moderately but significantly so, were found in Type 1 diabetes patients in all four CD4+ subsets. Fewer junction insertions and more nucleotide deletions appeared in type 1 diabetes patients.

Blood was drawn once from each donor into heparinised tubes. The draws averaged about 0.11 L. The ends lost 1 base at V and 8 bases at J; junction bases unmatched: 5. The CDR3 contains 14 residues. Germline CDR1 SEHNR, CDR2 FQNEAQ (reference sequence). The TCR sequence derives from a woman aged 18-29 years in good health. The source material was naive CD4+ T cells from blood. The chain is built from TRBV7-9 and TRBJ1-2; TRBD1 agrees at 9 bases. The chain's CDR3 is CASSLEQGANGYTF. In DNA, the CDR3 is TGTGCCAGCAGCTTAGAACAGGGGGCGAACGGCTACACCTTC.